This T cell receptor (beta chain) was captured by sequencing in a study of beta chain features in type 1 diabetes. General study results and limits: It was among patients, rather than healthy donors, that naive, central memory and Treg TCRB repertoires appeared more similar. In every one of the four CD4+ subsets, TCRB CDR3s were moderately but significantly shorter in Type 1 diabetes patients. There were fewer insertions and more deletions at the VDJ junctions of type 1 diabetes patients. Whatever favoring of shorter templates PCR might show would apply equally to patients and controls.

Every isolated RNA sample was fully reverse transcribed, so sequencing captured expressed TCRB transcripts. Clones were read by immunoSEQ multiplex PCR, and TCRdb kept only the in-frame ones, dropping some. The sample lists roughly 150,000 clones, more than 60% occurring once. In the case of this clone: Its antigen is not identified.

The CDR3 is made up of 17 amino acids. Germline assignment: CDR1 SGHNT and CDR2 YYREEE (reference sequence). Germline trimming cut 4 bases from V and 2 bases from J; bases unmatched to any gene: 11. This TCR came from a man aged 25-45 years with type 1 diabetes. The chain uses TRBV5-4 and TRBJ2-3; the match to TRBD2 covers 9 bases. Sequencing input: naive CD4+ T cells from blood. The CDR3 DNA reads TGTGCCAGCAGCGGGGGAACGACTAGCGGAGACACAGATACGCAGTATTTT. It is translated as CASSGGTTSGDTDTQYF. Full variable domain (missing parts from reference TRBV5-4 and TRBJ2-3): ETGVTQSPTHLIKTRGQQVTLRCSSQSGHNTVSWYQQALGQGPQFIFQYYREEENGRGNFPPRFSGLQFPNYSSELNVNALELDDSALYLCASSGGTTSGDTDTQYFGPGTRLTVL.